This TCR beta chain appears in the sequencing data of a study of shared clonotypes between healthy human individuals. Produced via immunoSEQ multiplex PCR; TCRdb's table is partial and in-frame only. The sample holds 850,000 to 1,200,000 clones; about three quarters are singletons and the top ten take around 1.5%. Germline CDR1 reads SGHRS; CDR2 reads YFSETQ. The V end lost 5 bases, the J end lost 6 bases, and 9 bases lay between the germline ends. This CDR3 is built from 12 residues. Specimen: memory CD4+ T cells sorted from blood. Subset indicated: CD45RA-negative fraction. J is TRBJ2-1 and V is TRBV5-1; no reliable D call. This receptor was obtained from a man younger than 35 in good health. The CDR3 DNA reads TGCGCCAGCAGACCGGAACGCAATGAGCAGTTCTTC. Translating it yields CASRPERNEQFF.